This T cell receptor (beta chain) was profiled in a study of blood T cell repertoires in COVID-19. For the study at large: Samples representing acute and convalescent COVID-19 were sourced from the United States, Italy and Spain.

Sequencing used immunoSEQ multiplex PCR; TCRdb keeps in-frame clones, though not all of them. The repertoire consists of around 250,000 clones, with 85% to 90% occurring once and the leading ten covering around 2.3%. The Seattle patients, enrolled during active infection, were followed longitudinally. This clone has a single count. Sample: peripheral blood. The TCR comes from an older woman with COVID-19, enrolled during active disease.

CDR3 nucleotide sequence: TGTGCCAGCAGGGGACAGGGGCTTGAAGCTTTCTTT. The encoded protein is CASRGQGLEAFF. The rearrangement joins TRBV4-2 to TRBJ1-1; 10 bases line up with TRBD1. Germline V lookup: CDR1 LGHNA, CDR2 YNFKEQ. Unmatched junction bases numbered 2, after V lost 6 bases and J lost 7 bases. The CDR3 totals 12 residues.